This record concerns one T cell receptor beta chain sequence. Its target is not known. The data originate from a study of T cell responses to AZD1222 COVID-19 vaccine. Study-wide points: CD4 TCRs linked to vaccination spanned spike, dominating at 160-218 and 743-854. Increased Spike-specific TCR breadth and depth were observed after two AZD1222 doses. Of the AZD1222 recipients, only 6 or 7 were seropositive at baseline.

CDR1 SGHRS and CDR2 YFSETQ come from the germline V gene. CDR3 length: 15 residues. V was pared by 0 bases and J by 8 bases, with 12 bases between. Libraries were prepared by immunoSEQ multiplex PCR; TCRdb keeps only in-frame clonotypes and omits some of them. There are some 74,000 clones in the sample; 75% to 85% occur only once, and under 25% lies in the top ten. The chain links TRBV5-1 to TRBJ1-6; D gene ambiguous. This TCR derives from an adult in good health. The sequencing here drew on peripheral blood, taken on day 0 of AZD1222 vaccination. CDR3 nucleotide sequence: TGCGCCAGCAGCTTGGTAGGAGGGAAGGATTCACCCCTCCACTTT. Amino acids: CASSLVGGKDSPLHF.